Listed here are 4 T cell receptor beta chains from one sample, sequenced in a study of cytomegalovirus exposure and HLA in healthy donors. PCR employed 60 Vbeta and 13 Jbeta primers. The table came from immunoSEQ multiplex PCR; TCRdb's copy has only in-frame clones and leaves some out. The sample comprises approximately 120,000 clones, 85% to 90% of which are singletons, and under 8.5% rests with the top ten. The source material was PBMCs. The receptors originated from a woman under 40 in good health and CMV-seropositive.

This clone came up a few times. The rearrangement links TRBV4-1 to TRBJ2-4; the match to TRBD1 covers 7 bases. This CDR3 comprises 14 residues. V was clipped by 0 bases and J by 6 bases; unmatched bases: 2. Germline CDR1 is MGHRA and CDR2 is YSYEKL. The CDR3 spells CASSQETGVNIQYF. The CDR3 DNA follows: TGCGCCAGCAGCCAAGAAACAGGGGTAAACATTCAGTACTTC.

This chain connects TRBV11-2 to TRBJ2-1, with a weak D call TRBD2 (6 bases). The CDR3 consists of 15 residues. The germline gives CDR1 SGHAT, CDR2 FQNNGV. Trimming left V 1 base short and J 8 bases short, with 15 bases between. The CDR3 here is CASSLAARDGDEQFF. CDR3 DNA: TGTGCCAGCAGCTTAGCTGCGCGGGATGGGGATGAGCAGTTCTTC.

The rearrangement uses TRBV7-8 and TRBJ1-1; TRBD1 matches 10 bases. This CDR3 has 16 residues. In germline, CDR1 is SGHVS, CDR2 FQNEAQ. After removal of 8 bases from V and 5 bases from J, the junction contained 14 bases not matched to a gene. The CDR3 DNA follows: TGTGCCAGCGGGACAGGGGACCTATCTTCGAGGACTGAAGCTTTCTTT. As protein: CASGTGDLSSRTEAFF.

J is TRBJ1-4 and V is TRBV29-1; 7 bases match TRBD1. The length of the CDR3 is 14 residues. CDR1 is SQVTM, CDR2 ANQGSEA, per germline. J was trimmed by 0 bases and V by 5 bases; bases with no gene match: 3. This CDR3 is CSVPGTATNEKLFF. CDR3 nucleotides: TGCAGCGTTCCCGGGACAGCAACTAATGAAAAACTGTTTTTT.